The entry that follows covers one T cell receptor (beta chain) sequence. The source of the sample is a study of T-cell reconstitution after alpha-beta-depleted transplantation in children. This CDR3 region has 14 residues. Germline V gene data show CDR1 as MGHRA and CDR2 as YSYEKL. V dropped 0 bases and J dropped 9 bases, with 12 bases sitting between them. TCRbeta library preparation incorporated unique molecular identifiers. TCRdb called the PCR reads again in MiXCR, with one record for every CDR3 protein. The top ten hold roughly 27% of the sample, which has about a million distinct CDR3 sequences, roughly 31% seen once.

The chain is built from TRBV4-1 and TRBJ2-1, with a possible D match to TRBD1 (5 bases). The TCR sequence derives from a boy younger than two who had a stem cell transplant for SCID, so the T cells may come from the graft donor. Material: PBMCs, mostly from graft donor cells, obtained 360 days after TCRalphabeta/CD19-depleted stem cell transplant. CDR3 region: CASSQDRVASEQFF. The CDR3 DNA reads as TGCGCCAGCAGCCAAGACAGGGTCGCAAGTGAGCAGTTCTTC.